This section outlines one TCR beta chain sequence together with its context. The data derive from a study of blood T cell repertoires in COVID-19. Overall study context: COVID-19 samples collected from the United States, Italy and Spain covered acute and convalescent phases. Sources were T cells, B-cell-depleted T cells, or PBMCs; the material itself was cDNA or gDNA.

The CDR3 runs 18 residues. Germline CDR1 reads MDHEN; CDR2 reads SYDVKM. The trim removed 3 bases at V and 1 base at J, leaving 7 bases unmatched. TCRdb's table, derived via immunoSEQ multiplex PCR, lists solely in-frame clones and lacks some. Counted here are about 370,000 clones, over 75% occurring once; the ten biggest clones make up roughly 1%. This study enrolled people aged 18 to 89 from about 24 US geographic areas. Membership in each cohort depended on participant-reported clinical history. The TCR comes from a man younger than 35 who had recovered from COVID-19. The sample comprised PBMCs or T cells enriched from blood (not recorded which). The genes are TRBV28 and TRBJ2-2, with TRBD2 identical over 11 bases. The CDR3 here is CASSFLLAGDKNTGELFF. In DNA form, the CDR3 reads TGTGCCAGCAGTTTCTTACTAGCGGGGGACAAGAACACCGGGGAGCTGTTTTTT.